One and the same sample provided the 15 T cell receptor beta chains below, sequenced in a study of T-cell reconstitution after alpha-beta-depleted transplantation in children. This sample's TCRbeta library carried unique molecular identifier barcodes. A single record per CDR3 protein comes from TCRdb applying MiXCR to the PCR reads. Among 800,000 to 1,000,000 distinct CDR3 sequences listed, roughly 29% were seen once. The sample was PBMCs, mostly from graft donor cells, taken 360 days after TCRalphabeta/CD19-depleted stem cell transplant. The receptor source for this set is a boy under two years old who had a stem cell transplant for SCID, so the T cells may come from the graft donor.

The chain carries TRBV27 and TRBJ1-2; D remains ambiguous. The CDR3 covers 14 residues. Germline V CDR1 and CDR2: MNHEY, SMNVEV (reference sequence). The V gene lost 8 bases and the J gene lost 0 bases, with 13 bases spanning the gap. The CDR3 nucleotides are TGTGCCAGCGCGCGAAAACTAGCTAACTATGGCTACACCTTC. Amino acids: CASARKLANYGYTF.

The chain combines TRBV20-1 with TRBJ1-5; possibly TRBD1 for D (6 bases). V was cut by 3 bases and J by 2 bases, with 14 bases left in between. The CDR3 is made up of 15 amino acids. Germline V lookup: CDR1 DFQATT, CDR2 SNEGSKA (reference sequence). The CDR3: CSARGAGLGNQPQHF. The CDR3, as DNA: TGCAGTGCTAGGGGGGCGGGGCTCGGCAATCAGCCCCAGCATTTT.

This chain joins TRBV5-1 and TRBJ1-4; D may be TRBD1 (6 bases). Trimming took 0 bases from V and 2 from J, leaving 11 bases between them. The CDR3 is 16 residues long. Germline V gene sequence: CDR1 SGHRS, CDR2 YFSETQ. CDR3 DNA sequence: TGCGCCAGCAGCTTGGCCGGGGGGCTCACTAATGAAAAACTGTTTTTT. Amino acids: CASSLAGGLTNEKLFF.

This clonotype appeared a few times. The V and J genes are TRBV15 and TRBJ2-5; 8 nucleotides align to TRBD1. Germline CDR1 reads LNHNV; CDR2 reads YYDKDF (reference sequence). The CDR3 contains 15 residues. Trimming at V came to 3 bases and at J to 5 bases, leaving 8 bases not matched to a gene. The CDR3 DNA follows: TGTGCCACCAGCAGGTTTGACAGGGGTTATGAGACCCAGTACTTC. Translation gives CATSRFDRGYETQYF.

This clonotype was counted ten times or more. The chain is built from TRBV4-2 and TRBJ2-6, with 10 bases matching TRBD1. CDR3 length: 21 amino acids. With V trimmed by 2 bases and J by 2 bases, 15 bases remained unmatched. Germline values: CDR1 LGHNA, CDR2 YNFKEQ. For the CDR3, the DNA is TGTGCCAGCAGCCAAATGGGACAGGGGTTAATAGATGGTACTGGGGCCAACGTCCTGACTTTC. It encodes CASSQMGQGLIDGTGANVLTF.

This clonotype was observed a handful of times. The chain combines TRBV7-2 with TRBJ1-4; D remains ambiguous. The V end lost 0 bases, the J end lost 4 bases, and 6 bases lay between the germline ends. CDR3 length equals 14 residues. Germline V lookup: CDR1 SGHTA, CDR2 FQGNSA. CDR3 sequence reads: CASSLARVNEKLFF. The CDR3 bases are TGTGCCAGCAGCTTAGCGAGAGTTAATGAAAAACTGTTTTTT.

This clonotype was observed a few times. The rearrangement uses TRBV27 and TRBJ1-1; possible D gene TRBD1, 5 bases. Between the trimmed V and J ends, which lost 5 bases and 4 bases, there was a span of 14 bases. Germline V CDR1 and CDR2: MNHEY, SMNVEV (reference sequence). The CDR3 sequence is 14 residues long. The CDR3 sequence: CASSGAGRSTEAFF. The CDR3 coding sequence is TGTGCCAGCAGTGGCGCGGGGCGGTCCACTGAAGCTTTCTTT.

The gene calls are TRBV2 and TRBJ1-1, with 8 bases fitting TRBD1. Trimming cost V 3 bases and J 4 bases; bases outside gene matches: 4. The CDR3 extends over 14 amino acids. Per germline, CDR1 SNHLY and CDR2 FYNNEI. DNA of the CDR3: TGTGCCAGCAGTGAGACAGGGGTGGGCACTGAAGCTTTCTTT. This gives the protein CASSETGVGTEAFF.

This chain connects TRBV20-1 to TRBJ2-1; 12 nucleotides match TRBD2. The CDR3 is made up of 15 amino acids. V shed 5 bases, J shed 8 bases, and the junction held 10 bases outside the gene matches. CDR1 is DFQATT, CDR2 SNEGSKA, per germline (reference sequence). The CDR3 DNA follows: TGCAGTGCTCCCCGTCCTAGCGGGGGGGCTCATGAGCAGTTCTTC. This gives the protein CSAPRPSGGAHEQFF.

This clonotype has more than one count but fewer than ten. The chain carries TRBV15 and TRBJ2-3, with 7 bases aligning to TRBD2. This CDR3 region has 15 residues. Germline loops: CDR1 LNHNV, CDR2 YYDKDF (reference sequence). The V gene end was trimmed by 5 bases and the J gene end by 1 base; junction bases not matched to a gene: 6. DNA of the CDR3: TGTGCCACCAGCCTCGGACTAGGCGGCACAGATACGCAGTATTTT. This codes for CATSLGLGGTDTQYF.

This clonotype appeared a few times. CDR3 bases: TGTGCCAGCAGCTTAGCGGGGGAGCGCTACGAGCAGTACTTC. Translating gives CASSLAGERYEQYF. The chain carries TRBV7-9 and TRBJ2-7; D is perhaps TRBD1 or TRBD2 (5 bases each). Germline V CDR1 and CDR2: SEHNR, FQNEAQ (reference sequence). The CDR3 loop spans 14 amino acids. V lost 0 bases to trimming and J lost 3 bases, with 9 bases between them.

This clonotype came up many times. V gene TRBV29-1 combines with J gene TRBJ2-5; D gene ambiguous. Trimming took 8 bases from V and 1 from J, leaving 14 bases between them. This CDR3 is 13 amino acids long. Germline V gene lookup returns CDR1 SQVTM and CDR2 ANQGSEA. CDR3 residues: CSLTSRLQETQYF. CDR3 coding DNA: TGCAGCTTGACATCCCGGCTCCAAGAGACCCAGTACTTC.

This clonotype was seen more than once but under ten times. The V and J genes are TRBV10-3 and TRBJ2-1; the D gene could be TRBD1 or TRBD2 (5 bases each). The length of the CDR3 is 15 residues. In germline, CDR1 is ENHRY, CDR2 SYGVKD. The V and J ends lost 0 bases and 8 bases respectively, with 14 bases between them. Here the CDR3 reads CAISESGPLVHEQFF. CDR3 nucleotides: TGTGCCATCAGTGAGTCGGGACCTCTAGTACATGAGCAGTTCTTC.

This chain joins TRBV27 and TRBJ2-2; 7 bases are shared with TRBD1. The CDR3 totals 16 residues. The V segment lost 4 bases and the J segment 4 bases; nucleotides outside the gene matches: 9. In germline, CDR1 is MNHEY, CDR2 SMNVEV (reference sequence). The chain's CDR3 is CASSSSPGTATGELFF. The CDR3 DNA reads TGTGCCAGCAGTTCCTCTCCCGGGACAGCCACCGGGGAGCTGTTTTTT.

This clonotype was recorded a few times. The V gene is TRBV5-1, the J gene TRBJ2-1; no reliable D call. Per germline, CDR1 SGHRS and CDR2 YFSETQ. The CDR3 consists of 13 residues. V lost 6 bases, J lost 7 bases, and 14 bases lay in between. The CDR3 is CASKLQTNNEQFF. CDR3 nucleotides: TGCGCCAGCAAGTTGCAGACAAATAATGAGCAGTTCTTC.